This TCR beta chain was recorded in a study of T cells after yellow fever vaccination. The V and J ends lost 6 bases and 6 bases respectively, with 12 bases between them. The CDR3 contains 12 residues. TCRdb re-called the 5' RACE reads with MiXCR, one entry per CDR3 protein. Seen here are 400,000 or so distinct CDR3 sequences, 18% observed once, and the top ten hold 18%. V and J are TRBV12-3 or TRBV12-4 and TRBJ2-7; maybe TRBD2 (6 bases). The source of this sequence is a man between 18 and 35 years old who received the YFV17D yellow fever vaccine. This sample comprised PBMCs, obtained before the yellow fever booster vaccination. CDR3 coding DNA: TGTGCCAGCAGCACGGGGGTCCGCGAGCAGTACTTC. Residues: CASSTGVREQYF.